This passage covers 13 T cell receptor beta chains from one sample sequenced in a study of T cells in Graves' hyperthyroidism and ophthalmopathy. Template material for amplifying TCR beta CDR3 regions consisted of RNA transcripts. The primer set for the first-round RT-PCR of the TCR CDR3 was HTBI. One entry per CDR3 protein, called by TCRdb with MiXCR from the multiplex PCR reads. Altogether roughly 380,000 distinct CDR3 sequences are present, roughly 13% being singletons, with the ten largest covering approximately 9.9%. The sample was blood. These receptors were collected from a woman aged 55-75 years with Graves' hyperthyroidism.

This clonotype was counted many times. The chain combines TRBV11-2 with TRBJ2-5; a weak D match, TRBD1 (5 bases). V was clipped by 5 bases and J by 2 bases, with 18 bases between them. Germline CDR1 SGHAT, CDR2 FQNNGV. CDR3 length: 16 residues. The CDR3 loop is CASSLGVGGSQETQYF. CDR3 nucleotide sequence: TGTGCCAGCAGCCTAGGGGTTGGCGGTAGTCAAGAGACCCAGTACTTC.

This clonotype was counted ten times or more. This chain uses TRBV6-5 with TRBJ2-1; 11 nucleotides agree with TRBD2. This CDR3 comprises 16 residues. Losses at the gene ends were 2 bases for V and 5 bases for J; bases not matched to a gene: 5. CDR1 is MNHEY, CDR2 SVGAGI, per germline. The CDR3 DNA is TGTGCCAGCAGTTACGCCGGGACTAGCGGCAACAATGAGCAGTTCTTC. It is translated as CASSYAGTSGNNEQFF.

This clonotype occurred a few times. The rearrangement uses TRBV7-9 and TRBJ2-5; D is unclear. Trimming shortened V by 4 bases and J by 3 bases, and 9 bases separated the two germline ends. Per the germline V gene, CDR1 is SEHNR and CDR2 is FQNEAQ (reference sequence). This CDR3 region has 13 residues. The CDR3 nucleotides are TGTGCCAGCAGCTCGGGCCCTGAAGAGACCCAGTACTTC. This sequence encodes CASSSGPEETQYF.

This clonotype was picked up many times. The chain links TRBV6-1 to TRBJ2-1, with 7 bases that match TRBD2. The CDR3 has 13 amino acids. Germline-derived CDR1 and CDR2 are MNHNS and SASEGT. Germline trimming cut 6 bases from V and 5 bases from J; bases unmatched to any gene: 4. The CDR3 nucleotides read TGTGCCAGCAGCCTAGCGGTCAACAATGAGCAGTTCTTC. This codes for CASSLAVNNEQFF.

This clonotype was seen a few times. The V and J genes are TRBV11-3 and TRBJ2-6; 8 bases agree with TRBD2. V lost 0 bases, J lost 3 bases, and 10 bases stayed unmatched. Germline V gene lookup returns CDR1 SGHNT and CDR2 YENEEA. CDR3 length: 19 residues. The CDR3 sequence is CASSLDAGTRLGGANVLTF. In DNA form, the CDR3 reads TGTGCCAGCAGCTTAGACGCCGGGACTAGACTAGGTGGGGCCAACGTCCTGACTTTC.

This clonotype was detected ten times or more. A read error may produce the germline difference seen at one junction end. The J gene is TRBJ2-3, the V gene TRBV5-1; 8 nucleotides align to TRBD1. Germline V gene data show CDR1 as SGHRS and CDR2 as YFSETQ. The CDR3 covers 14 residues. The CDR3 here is CASSPGQGTDTQYF. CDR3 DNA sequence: TGTGCCAGCAGCCCCGGACAGGGTACAGATACGCAGTATTTT.

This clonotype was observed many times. CDR3: CSATQKNIQYF. In DNA form, the CDR3 reads TGCAGTGCTACTCAGAAAAACATTCAGTACTTC. The rearrangement joins TRBV20-1 to TRBJ2-4; D unclear. The CDR3 is 11 residues long. Trimming took off 4 bases at V and 4 bases at J, with 5 bases between the two ends. CDR1 is DFQATT, CDR2 SNEGSKA, per germline (reference sequence).

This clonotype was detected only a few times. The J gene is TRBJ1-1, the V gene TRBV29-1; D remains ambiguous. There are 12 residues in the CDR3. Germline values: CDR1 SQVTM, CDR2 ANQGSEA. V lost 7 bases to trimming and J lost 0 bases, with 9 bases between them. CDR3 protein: CSAQEMNTEAFF. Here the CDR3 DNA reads TGCAGCGCCCAAGAGATGAACACTGAAGCTTTCTTT. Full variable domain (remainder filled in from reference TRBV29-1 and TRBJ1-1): SAVISQKPSRDICQRGTSLTIQCQVDSQVTMMFWYRQQPGQSLTLIATANQGSEATYESGFVIDKFPISRPNLTFSTLTVSNMSPEDSSIYLCSAQEMNTEAFFGQGTRLTVV.

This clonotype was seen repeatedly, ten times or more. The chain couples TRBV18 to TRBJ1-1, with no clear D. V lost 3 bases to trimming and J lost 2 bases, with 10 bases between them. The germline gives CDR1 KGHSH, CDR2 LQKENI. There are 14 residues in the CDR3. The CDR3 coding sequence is TGTGCCAGCTCACCCCGCGAGGACAACACTGAAGCTTTCTTT. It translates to CASSPREDNTEAFF.

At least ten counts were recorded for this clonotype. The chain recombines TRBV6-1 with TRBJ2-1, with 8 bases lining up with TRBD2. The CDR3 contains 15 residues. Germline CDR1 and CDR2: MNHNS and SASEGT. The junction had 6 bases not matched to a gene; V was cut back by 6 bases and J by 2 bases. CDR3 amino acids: CASSRLASAYNEQFF. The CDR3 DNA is TGTGCCAGCAGCAGACTAGCGAGTGCCTACAATGAGCAGTTCTTC.

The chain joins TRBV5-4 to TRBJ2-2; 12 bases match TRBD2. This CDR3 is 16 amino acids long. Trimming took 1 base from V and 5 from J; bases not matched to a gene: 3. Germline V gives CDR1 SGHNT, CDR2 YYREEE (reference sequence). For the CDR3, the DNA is TGTGCCAGCAGCTTGCCTAGCGGGAGGGGAACCGGGGAGCTGTTTTTT. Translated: CASSLPSGRGTGELFF. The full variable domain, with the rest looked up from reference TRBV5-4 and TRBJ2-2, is ETGVTQSPTHLIKTRGQQVTLRCSSQSGHNTVSWYQQALGQGPQFIFQYYREEENGRGNFPPRFSGLQFPNYSSELNVNALELDDSALYLCASSLPSGRGTGELFFGEGSRLTVL.

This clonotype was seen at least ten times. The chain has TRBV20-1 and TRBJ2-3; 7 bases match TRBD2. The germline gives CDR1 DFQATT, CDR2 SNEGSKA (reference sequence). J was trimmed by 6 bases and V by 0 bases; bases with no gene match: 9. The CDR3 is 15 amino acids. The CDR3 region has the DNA TGCAGTGCTAGAGAATGGGGGGGGGTAGCGGATACGCAGTATTTT. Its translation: CSAREWGGVADTQYF.

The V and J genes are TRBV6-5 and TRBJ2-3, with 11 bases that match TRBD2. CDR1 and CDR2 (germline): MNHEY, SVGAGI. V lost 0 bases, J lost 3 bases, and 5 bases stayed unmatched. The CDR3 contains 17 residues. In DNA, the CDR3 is TGTGCCAGCAGTTACTCGAATAGCGGGAGGGTAACAGATACGCAGTATTTT. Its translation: CASSYSNSGRVTDTQYF.